This record looks at one T cell receptor (beta chain) sequence and its context. Its antigen is not known. These data come from a study of T cells after yellow fever vaccination. Study-level findings and limits: Subsequent booster samples again held most clones from primary vaccination (96% CD4, approximately 85% CD8).

Via MiXCR, TCRdb re-called the 5' RACE reads, giving one row per CDR3 protein. The table lists around 360,000 distinct CDR3 sequences, 11% of them singletons. The CDR3 is 15 amino acids. The germline gives CDR1 MNHEY, CDR2 SVGEGT. The trim removed 5 bases at V and 10 bases at J, leaving 17 bases unmatched. The origin of this receptor is a man between 18 and 29 years old who received the YFV17D yellow fever vaccine. The chain couples TRBV6-2 or TRBV6-3 to TRBJ2-7, with 7 bases lining up with TRBD2. The sample consisted of PBMCs, taken on the day of the first yellow fever vaccination. The CDR3 DNA follows: TGTGCCAGCAGTCCCCCCGGGAGCGGGGCTTGGGAACAGTACTTC. Protein sequence: CASSPPGSGAWEQYF.